This T cell receptor (beta chain) was observed in a study of blood T cell repertoires in COVID-19. Libraries were prepared by immunoSEQ multiplex PCR; TCRdb keeps only in-frame clonotypes and omits some of them. The sample lists 350,000 to 400,000 clones; 80% to 90% were seen once. This CDR3 has 15 amino acids. V was cut by 2 bases and J by 2 bases, with 11 bases left in between. Germline CDR1 and CDR2: SGHAT and FQNNGV. The chain recombines TRBV11-2 with TRBJ2-3; the D is unclear. The sample consisted of peripheral blood. The receptor was derived from a woman aged 55 to 70 with COVID-19, enrolled during active disease. CDR3 sequence reads: CASSLRRRITDTQYF. The CDR3 DNA is TGTGCCAGCAGCTTACGACGGAGAATCACAGATACGCAGTATTTT. The full variable domain, in which reference TRBV11-2 and TRBJ2-3 provide the parts outside the CDR3, is EAGVAQSPRYKIIEKRQSVAFWCNPISGHATLYWYQQILGQGPKLLIQFQNNGVVDDSQLPKDRFSAERLKGVDSTLKIQPAKLEDSAVYLCASSLRRRITDTQYFGPGTRLTVL.